This T cell receptor (beta chain) was sequenced during a study of cytomegalovirus exposure and HLA in healthy donors. Study results and limitations: For most subjects, TCR beta sequences were reported to predict HLA-A and HLA-B alleles with accuracy. In a later analysis, parvovirus B19, influenza, CMV and Epstein-Barr virus appeared linked to several top co-occurrence clusters.

It was with 60 Vbeta and 13 Jbeta primers that the PCR ran. Profiled with immunoSEQ multiplex PCR; TCRdb holds only in-frame clones, not every one. The sample has roughly 140,000 clones, around 72% seen once. Note on this clone: Antigen: not known.

The germline V gene encodes CDR1 LGHNT and CDR2 FRNRAP. CDR3 length equals 11 residues. The V gene lost 2 bases and the J gene lost 5 bases, with 3 bases spanning the gap. The material sequenced was PBMCs. This clonotype originated in a man aged 18 to 35 in good health and CMV-seronegative. V usage is TRBV12-5 and J usage is TRBJ2-5; no firm D call. Here the CDR3 reads CASGLRETQYF. The CDR3 bases are TGTGCTAGTGGTTTGCGGGAGACCCAGTACTTC.